Listed here are 13 T cell receptor beta chains from one sample, sequenced in a study of beta chain features in type 1 diabetes. No antigen has been assigned to these receptors. Every isolated RNA sample was fully reverse transcribed, so sequencing captured expressed TCRB transcripts. The assay was immunoSEQ multiplex PCR, and TCRdb's table has in-frame clones only and misses some. This sample has 250,000 to 350,000 clones, with about 15% found just once. Findings of the study overall: Shorter TCRB CDR3s, moderately but significantly so, marked every one of the four CD4+ subsets in Type 1 diabetes patients.

Input material: naive CD4+ T cells from blood. All receptors derive from a man between 18 and 29 years old with type 1 diabetes.

This clone was counted only a few times. The genes are TRBV5-5 and TRBJ2-1; 10 positions match TRBD1. V dropped 4 bases and J dropped 1; count of bases not matched to a gene: 5. Germline-derived CDR1 and CDR2 are SGHKS and YYEKEE (reference sequence). This CDR3 has 16 amino acids. Here the CDR3 DNA reads TGTGCCAGCAGCAAGGGACAGGGGTTGTCCTACAATGAGCAGTTCTTC. Its translation is CASSKGQGLSYNEQFF.

This clone was seen a handful of times. This sequence joins TRBV5-1 and TRBJ2-2; D not certain. Germline CDR1 and CDR2: SGHRS and YFSETQ. The CDR3 length is 14 residues. Trimming took off 6 bases at V and 4 bases at J, with 13 bases between the two ends. The CDR3 loop is CASTAVVLTGELFF. DNA for the CDR3: TGCGCCAGCACCGCGGTAGTCCTCACCGGGGAGCTGTTTTTT.

V is TRBV28 and J is TRBJ2-7; the match to TRBD2 covers 10 bases. V trimming: 3 bases; J trimming: 0 bases; junction bases outside the gene matches: 5. The CDR3 sequence is 16 residues long. CDR1 and CDR2 from the germline V gene are MDHEN and SYDVKM. CDR3 amino acids: CASSLGASGSSYEQYF. CDR3 bases: TGTGCCAGCAGTTTGGGGGCTAGCGGGAGCTCCTACGAGCAGTACTTC.

The chain has TRBV29-1 and TRBJ2-1, with a tentative D call TRBD1 (5 bases). This CDR3 contains 11 residues. From germline, CDR1 is SQVTM and CDR2 ANQGSEA. Trimming pared 7 bases from V and 7 bases from J, leaving 11 bases between. CDR3 sequence: CSASQGNEQFF. The CDR3 DNA reads TGCAGCGCATCCCAGGGTAATGAGCAGTTCTTC.

The rearrangement joins TRBV30 to TRBJ1-2; D not resolved. The CDR3 extends over 14 amino acids. V was clipped by 0 bases and J by 8 bases, with 16 bases between them. CDR1 GTSNPN and CDR2 SVGIG come from the germline V gene (reference sequence). CDR3 protein: CAWSVVLKGGGYTF. As DNA, the CDR3 is TGTGCCTGGAGTGTAGTACTAAAAGGAGGCGGCTACACCTTC.

The chain has TRBV5-1 and TRBJ2-3, with 15 bases identical to TRBD2. V lost 0 bases to trimming and J lost 4 bases; unmatched junction nucleotides: 3. This CDR3 is built from 17 residues. Germline-derived CDR1 and CDR2 are SGHRS and YFSETQ. CDR3 protein: CASSLGGLAGGADTQYF. The CDR3 DNA reads TGCGCCAGCAGCTTGGGGGGACTAGCGGGAGGCGCAGATACGCAGTATTTT.

This chain connects TRBV2 to TRBJ1-2; perhaps TRBD1 as D (5 bases). This CDR3 region has 12 residues. V lost 6 bases, J lost 4 bases, and 9 bases lay in between. Germline V gene lookup returns CDR1 SNHLY and CDR2 FYNNEI. The CDR3 DNA reads as TGTGCCAGCAGGACAGATGCCTATGGCTACACCTTC. Its protein product is CASRTDAYGYTF.

This clone was observed a handful of times. The chain couples TRBV5-4 to TRBJ2-2; 7 bases match TRBD1. The CDR3 has 13 amino acids. From germline, CDR1 is SGHNT and CDR2 YYREEE (reference sequence). The CDR3 loop reads CATGTANTGELFF. As DNA, the CDR3 is TGTGCAACCGGGACAGCAAACACCGGGGAGCTGTTTTTT.

This clone was recorded a few times. The V call is TRBV28, the J call TRBJ2-1; no clear D. This CDR3 spans 12 amino acids. The germline CDR1 and CDR2 sequences are MDHEN and SYDVKM. Trimming took off 2 bases at V and 12 bases at J, with 11 bases between the two ends. The CDR3 is CASSLRPPGQFF. CDR3 DNA: TGTGCCAGCAGTTTACGCCCCCCCGGGCAGTTCTTC.

This clone was found a few times. The chain couples TRBV9 to TRBJ2-1; TRBD2 matches 8 bases. J was trimmed by 11 bases and V by 4 bases; bases with no gene match: 8. Looked up from germline, CDR1 is SGDLS and CDR2 is YYNGEE. The CDR3 runs to 13 residues. CDR3 DNA sequence: TGTGCCAGCAGCCCCCGGGGTAGCGGGAAGCAGTTCTTC. It translates to CASSPRGSGKQFF.

The chain employs TRBV12-5 and TRBJ2-5; 7 bases line up with TRBD1. The CDR3 sequence is 13 residues long. V shed 8 bases and J 2 bases; nucleotides not matched to a gene: 5. In germline, CDR1 is LGHNT, CDR2 FRNRAP. CDR3 sequence (DNA): TGTGCTAGTCGGAACAGGGGACAAGAGACCCAGTACTTC. Translated, it gives CASRNRGQETQYF. The full variable domain, rest sourced from reference TRBV12-5 and TRBJ2-5, is DARVTQTPRHKVTEMGQEVTMRCQPILGHNTVFWYRQTMMQGLELLAYFRNRAPLDDSGMPKDRFSAEMPDATLATLKIQPSEPRDSAVYFCASRNRGQETQYFGPGTRLLVL.

The CDR3 DNA is TGCGCCAGCAGCCGGAAGACAGGTAACACTGAAGCTTTCTTT. As protein: CASSRKTGNTEAFF. V gene TRBV5-1 combines with J gene TRBJ1-1; maybe TRBD1 (6 bases). Between the trimmed V and J ends, which lost 4 bases and 2 bases, there was a span of 12 bases. The CDR3 runs to 14 residues. Germline V gives CDR1 SGHRS, CDR2 YFSETQ.

The chain is built from TRBV25-1 and TRBJ1-1, with D perhaps TRBD1 (5 bases). Trimming removed 2 bases from V and 3 bases from J, with 13 bases in between. Germline lookup yields CDR1 MGHDK and CDR2 SYGVNS. The CDR3 spans 15 residues. The CDR3: CASSEPGLGDTEAFF. The CDR3 DNA sequence: TGTGCCAGCAGTGAACCGGGACTAGGGGACACTGAAGCTTTCTTT.